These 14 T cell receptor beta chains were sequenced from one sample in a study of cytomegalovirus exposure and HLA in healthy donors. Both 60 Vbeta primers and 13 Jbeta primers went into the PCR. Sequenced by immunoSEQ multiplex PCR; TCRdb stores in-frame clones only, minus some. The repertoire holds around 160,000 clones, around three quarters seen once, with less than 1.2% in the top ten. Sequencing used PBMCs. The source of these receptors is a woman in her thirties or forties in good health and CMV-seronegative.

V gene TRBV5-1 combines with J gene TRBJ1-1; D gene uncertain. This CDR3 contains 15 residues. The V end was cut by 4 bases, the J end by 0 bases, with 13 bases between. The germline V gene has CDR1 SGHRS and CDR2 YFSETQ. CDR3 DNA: TGCGCCAGCAGCCCACCCCCCCCAGTGAACACTGAAGCTTTCTTT. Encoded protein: CASSPPPPVNTEAFF.

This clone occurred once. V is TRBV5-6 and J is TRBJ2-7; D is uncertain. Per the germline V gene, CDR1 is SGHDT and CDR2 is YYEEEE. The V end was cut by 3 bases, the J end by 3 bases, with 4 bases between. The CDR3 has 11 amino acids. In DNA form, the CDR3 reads TGTGCCAGCAGCTATTACTACGAGCAGTACTTC. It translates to CASSYYYEQYF.

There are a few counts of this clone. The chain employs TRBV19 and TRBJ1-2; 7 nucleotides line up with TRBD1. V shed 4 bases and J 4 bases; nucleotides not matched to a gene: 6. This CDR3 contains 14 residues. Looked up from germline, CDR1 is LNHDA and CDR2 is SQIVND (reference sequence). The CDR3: CASSKAGGVYGYTF. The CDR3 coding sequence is TGTGCCAGTAGTAAGGCAGGGGGAGTCTATGGCTACACCTTC.

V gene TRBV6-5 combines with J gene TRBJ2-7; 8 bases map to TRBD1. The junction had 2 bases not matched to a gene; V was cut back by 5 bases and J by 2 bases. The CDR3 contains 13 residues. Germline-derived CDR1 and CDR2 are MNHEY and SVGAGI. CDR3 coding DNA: TGTGCCAGCAGTCTACAGGGGGCCTACGAGCAGTACTTC. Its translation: CASSLQGAYEQYF.

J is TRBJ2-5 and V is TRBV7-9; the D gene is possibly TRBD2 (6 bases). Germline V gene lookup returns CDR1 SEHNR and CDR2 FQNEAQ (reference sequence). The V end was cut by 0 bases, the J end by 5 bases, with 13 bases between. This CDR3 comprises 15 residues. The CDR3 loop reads CASSLAHARGETQYF. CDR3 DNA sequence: TGTGCCAGCAGCTTAGCTCACGCTCGGGGGGAGACCCAGTACTTC.

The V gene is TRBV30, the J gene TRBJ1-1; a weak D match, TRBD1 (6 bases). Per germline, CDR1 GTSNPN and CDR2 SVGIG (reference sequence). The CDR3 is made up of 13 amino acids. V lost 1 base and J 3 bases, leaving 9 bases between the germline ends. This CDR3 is CAWSGQADTEAFF. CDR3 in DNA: TGTGCCTGGAGTGGACAGGCCGACACTGAAGCTTTCTTT.

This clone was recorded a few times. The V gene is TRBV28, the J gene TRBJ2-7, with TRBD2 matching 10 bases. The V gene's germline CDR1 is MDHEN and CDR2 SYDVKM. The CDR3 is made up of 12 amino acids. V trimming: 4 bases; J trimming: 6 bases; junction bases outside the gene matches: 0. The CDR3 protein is CASSSSGSEQYF. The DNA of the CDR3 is TGTGCCAGCAGTTCTAGCGGGAGCGAGCAGTACTTC.

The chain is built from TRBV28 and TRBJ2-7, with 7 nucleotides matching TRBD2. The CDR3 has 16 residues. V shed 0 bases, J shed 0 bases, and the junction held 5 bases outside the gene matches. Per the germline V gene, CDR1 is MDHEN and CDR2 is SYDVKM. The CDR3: CASSLWGRVVSYEQYF. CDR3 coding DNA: TGTGCCAGCAGTTTATGGGGGAGGGTGGTCTCCTACGAGCAGTACTTC.

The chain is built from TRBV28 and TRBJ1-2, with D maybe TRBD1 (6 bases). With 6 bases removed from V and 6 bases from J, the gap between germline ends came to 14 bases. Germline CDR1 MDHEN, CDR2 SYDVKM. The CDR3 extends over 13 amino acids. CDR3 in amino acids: CASSSTGSDGYTF. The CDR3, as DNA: TGTGCCAGCAGCTCTACAGGGAGCGATGGCTACACCTTC.

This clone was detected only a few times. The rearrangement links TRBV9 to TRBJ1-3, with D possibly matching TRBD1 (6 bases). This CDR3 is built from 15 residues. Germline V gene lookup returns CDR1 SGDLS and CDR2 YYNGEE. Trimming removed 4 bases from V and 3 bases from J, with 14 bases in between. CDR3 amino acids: CASSTQTGGGNTIYF. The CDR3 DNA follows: TGTGCCAGCAGCACCCAGACAGGTGGTGGAAACACCATATATTTT.

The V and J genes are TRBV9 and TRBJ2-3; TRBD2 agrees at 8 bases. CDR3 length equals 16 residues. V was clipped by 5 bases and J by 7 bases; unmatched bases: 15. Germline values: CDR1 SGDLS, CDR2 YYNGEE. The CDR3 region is CASSTSGGGIVNTQYF. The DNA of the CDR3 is TGTGCCAGCAGTACTAGCGGAGGGGGGATCGTGAATACGCAGTATTTT.

This CDR3 is CASSPRQGAGELFF. The CDR3 DNA reads TGTGCCAGCAGCCCTCGACAGGGAGCCGGGGAGCTGTTTTTT. The chain joins TRBV7-2 to TRBJ2-2, with 7 bases that match TRBD1. The CDR3 spans 14 residues. J was trimmed by 6 bases and V by 5 bases; bases with no gene match: 6. The germline V gene encodes CDR1 SGHTA and CDR2 FQGNSA.

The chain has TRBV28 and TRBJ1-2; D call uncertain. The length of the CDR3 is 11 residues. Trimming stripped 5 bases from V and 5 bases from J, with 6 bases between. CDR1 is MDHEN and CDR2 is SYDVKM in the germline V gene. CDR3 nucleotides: TGTGCCAGCAGTGCCAGATATGGCTACACCTTC. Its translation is CASSARYGYTF.

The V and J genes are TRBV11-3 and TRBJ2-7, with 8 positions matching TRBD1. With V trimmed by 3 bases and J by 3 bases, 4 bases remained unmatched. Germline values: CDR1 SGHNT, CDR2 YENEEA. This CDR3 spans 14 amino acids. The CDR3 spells CASSFGQGNYEQYF. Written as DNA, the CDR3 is TGTGCCAGCAGCTTCGGACAGGGAAACTACGAGCAGTACTTC.